This T cell receptor beta chain was identified during a study of T cell responses to AZD1222 COVID-19 vaccine (dated by TCRdb to about 2021). Broadly, across the study: TCR sequencing was performed for 230 to 250 trial participants, of whom about 200 were given two doses of AZD1222 and around 25 were given two doses of MenACWY control vaccine. Trial participants were enrolled by age into 18-55, 56-69 and 70-plus year subgroups, with roughly 160, 29 and 62 TCR-sequenced participants respectively.

Overall study outcomes, separate from this receptor: Because no day 14 peak-response samples were available, the repertoires could be characterized only after the peak T cell response. Conclusions about previously exposed vaccinees are limited, since just five or six AZD1222 recipients were seropositive for SARS-CoV-2 at baseline. The vaccine-associated CD4 TCRs covered the entire spike protein, and the dominant responses fell in regions 160-218 and 743-854. Epitopes outside the regions mutated in the B.1.351 and B.1.1.7 variants were reportedly recognized by nearly half of the unique spike-specific TCRs. Participants were mostly white British and included more females than males, and it was suggested by the authors that clonal diversity may have been underestimated. After two AZD1222 doses, spike-specific TCR breadth and depth were significantly higher than at day 0 and than in MenACWY recipients. The 56-69-year group was small, and its depth increase did not reach significance, likely because of low power.

Note on this clone: Its antigen target is currently unknown. Base-call qualities are not available, and no considerably larger clone is one nucleotide away.

The sample's time point label, in plain terms: about 28 days (+/-7) after the second vaccine dose. Because spike-specific TCR depth and breadth did not differ between the two schedules, AZD1222 recipients who got a second dose at roughly 4 weeks were pooled with those who got a second dose at roughly 12 weeks. Samples from vaccinated people were obtained from the UK trials COV001 and COV002, which included a single-blind randomized controlled phase 2/3 trial of AZD1222 (ChAdOx1 nCoV-19) in healthy adults. For TCRbeta chain sequencing, PBMC samples were collected from trial participants at day 0 and at day 28 after the second dose. The CDR3 regions of human TCRbeta chains were analyzed by immunosequencing. The original pipeline was this. TCRs in the repertoires were compared against a reference library of SARS-CoV-2-specific TCRs that had been generated with the MIRA antigen-specificity platform. Breadth was defined as the fraction of unique TCRs that were SARS-CoV-2-associated, and depth was defined as the fraction of total T cells that were SARS-CoV-2-associated. Each spike-specific TCR was assigned to its reactive spike region and to a CD4 or CD8 class using the MIRA data. Log10-transformed breadth and depth values were compared by one-way ANOVA with Sidak's multiple comparisons tests. The source is immuneACCESS, and TCRdb retained only in-frame sequences with V and J called. Part of the clones is not carried over; for the studies checked, unresolved V genes explain less than half of this, and the remainder is unexplained. Clonal size and the V and J genes are those of that table, whereas D and trimming came from the DNA. This sample is represented by roughly 120,000 clones; 87% of them were singletons. Clones ranked in the top ten supply about 2.5% of the sample.

From V the trimming removes 3 bases and from J it removes 6 bases, while the gene matches leave 2 bases of the junction unaccounted for. From a lookup of the germline V gene (reference sequence), CDR1 and CDR2 are SGHNT and YYREEE. The CDR3 runs 14 residues from the cysteine to the phenylalanine. The sequence is cut down to CDR3 DNA, 42 bases in frame from base 1. Sequenced material: peripheral blood, taken 28 days after the second AZD1222 dose. This chain is built from TRBV5-4 and TRBJ2-2; TRBD1 matches 10 bases in the middle. This TCR was sampled from an adult who received the AZD1222 COVID-19 vaccine. The CDR3 reads as follows: CASSSGTGAGELFF. In nucleotides, the sequence is TGTGCCAGCAGCTCAGGGACAGGGGCCGGGGAGCTGTTTTTT. Where the CDR3 stops, the reference TRBV5-4 and TRBJ2-2 genes take over; the full variable domain is ETGVTQSPTHLIKTRGQQVTLRCSSQSGHNTVSWYQQALGQGPQFIFQYYREEENGRGNFPPRFSGLQFPNYSSELNVNALELDDSALYLCASSSGTGAGELFFGEGSRLTVL.